The 18 T cell receptor beta chains below come from one sample, sequenced in a study of T cell responses to AZD1222 COVID-19 vaccine. Only in-frame clones appear in the TCRdb table, and some are missing; sequencing was by immunoSEQ multiplex PCR. The sample holds some 130,000 clones, over 90% seen once. This specimen was peripheral blood, taken on day 0 of AZD1222 vaccination. These receptors all come from an adult in good health.

The sample holds a few counts of this clone. The genes are TRBV2 and TRBJ2-7, with 10 positions matching TRBD2. This CDR3 has 16 residues. CDR1 is SNHLY and CDR2 is FYNNEI in the germline V gene. Losses at the gene ends were 6 bases for V and 0 bases for J; bases not matched to a gene: 8. In DNA, the CDR3 is TGTGCCAGCAGAGGACTAGCGGTTTTAAGCTCCTACGAGCAGTACTTC. Protein product: CASRGLAVLSSYEQYF.

The chain has TRBV5-1 and TRBJ2-3; 8 bases fit TRBD2. The V gene end was trimmed by 2 bases and the J gene end by 2 bases; junction bases not matched to a gene: 10. CDR1 is SGHRS and CDR2 is YFSETQ in the germline V gene. This CDR3 is 17 amino acids long. CDR3: CASSFIQRGTSTDTQYF. CDR3 bases: TGCGCCAGCAGCTTTATTCAGCGGGGGACCTCCACAGATACGCAGTATTTT.

The V gene is TRBV2, the J gene TRBJ2-7; TRBD1 is a possible D gene (5 bases). CDR3 length equals 12 residues. The germline gives CDR1 SNHLY, CDR2 FYNNEI. Trimming removed 9 bases at V and 5 bases at J, with 14 bases between. The CDR3 spells CASLQGRNEQYF. For the CDR3, the DNA is TGTGCCAGTCTTCAGGGCAGAAACGAGCAGTACTTC.

The CDR3 DNA sequence: TGTGCCATCAGTCGGACAGGGGAAAGCAATCAGCCCCAGCATTTT. This encodes CAISRTGESNQPQHF. The chain carries TRBV10-3 and TRBJ1-5, with TRBD1 identical over 9 bases. The CDR3 totals 15 residues. The trim removed 5 bases at V and 1 base at J, leaving 3 bases unmatched. Looked up from germline, CDR1 is ENHRY and CDR2 is SYGVKD.

V and J are TRBV14 and TRBJ1-2, with 7 bases aligning to TRBD1. The germline CDR1 and CDR2 sequences are SGHDN and FVKESK. This CDR3 is built from 15 residues. Trimming removed 0 bases from V and 6 bases from J; junction bases left unmatched: 7. The CDR3 DNA sequence: TGTGCCAGCAGCCAAGACGGGACAGTTAGGGATGGCTACACCTTC. Encoded protein: CASSQDGTVRDGYTF.

The chain links TRBV4-1 to TRBJ2-7; 8 bases map to TRBD1. The trim removed 4 bases at V and 0 bases at J, leaving 5 bases unmatched. Per germline, CDR1 MGHRA and CDR2 YSYEKL. The CDR3 runs 15 residues. CDR3 protein: CASSLRDRFSYEQYF. The CDR3 DNA sequence: TGCGCCAGCAGCCTCCGGGACAGGTTCTCCTACGAGCAGTACTTC.

The gene calls are TRBV5-4 and TRBJ2-1; maybe TRBD2 (6 bases). The CDR3 consists of 17 residues. Germline lookup yields CDR1 SGHNT and CDR2 YYREEE (reference sequence). V shed 4 bases and J shed 5 bases, with 22 bases lying between them. The CDR3 loop is CASSQKGGLSLDNEQFF. Here the CDR3 DNA reads TGTGCCAGCAGCCAGAAGGGAGGACTATCCCTTGACAATGAGCAGTTCTTC.

J is TRBJ2-1 and V is TRBV19; the D gene is possibly TRBD2 (6 bases). The CDR3 is 12 amino acids. Germline lookup yields CDR1 LNHDA and CDR2 SQIVND (reference sequence). Trimming left V 5 bases short and J 9 bases short, with 11 bases between. The CDR3 region has the DNA TGTGCCAGTAGTGCGGGACGGAGTGAGCAGTTCTTC. Translating gives CASSAGRSEQFF.

The chain links TRBV9 to TRBJ2-7; D might be TRBD2 (6 bases). Deletions cut 0 bases from V and 7 bases from J, with 17 bases between. Per the germline V gene, CDR1 is SGDLS and CDR2 is YYNGEE. The CDR3 length is 15 residues. The CDR3 DNA follows: TGTGCCAGCAGCGTAGAAGAGGGAGGTTCTGGGGAGCAGTACTTC. Translated, it gives CASSVEEGGSGEQYF.

J is TRBJ2-7 and V is TRBV6-2 or TRBV6-3; 9 nucleotides align to TRBD2. With V trimmed by 0 bases and J by 3 bases, 6 bases remained unmatched. This CDR3 has 16 residues. The germline gives CDR1 MNHEY, CDR2 SVGEGT. For the CDR3, the DNA is TGTGCCAGCAGTTACTCGGCTAGCGGGACCCTCTACGAGCAGTACTTC. It translates to CASSYSASGTLYEQYF.

The chain joins TRBV30 to TRBJ1-6, with D uncertain. V was clipped by 2 bases and J by 7 bases, with 9 bases between them. Per germline, CDR1 GTSNPN and CDR2 SVGIG (reference sequence). The CDR3 is 13 residues long. Here the CDR3 DNA reads TGTGCCTGGAGTCCGTCTGTGAATTCACCCCTCCACTTT. This codes for CAWSPSVNSPLHF.

The V call is TRBV4-1, the J call TRBJ1-2; tentative D call: TRBD1 (5 bases). The V gene lost 5 bases and the J gene lost 4 bases, with 20 bases spanning the gap. Per the germline V gene, CDR1 is MGHRA and CDR2 is YSYEKL. The CDR3 has 16 amino acids. The CDR3 DNA sequence: TGCGCCAGCAGCACCGCACCAGGGTCCCAGGGCTATGGCTACACCTTC. This codes for CASSTAPGSQGYGYTF.

The chain employs TRBV4-1 and TRBJ1-4; possibly TRBD1 for D (5 bases). The CDR3 is made up of 15 amino acids. Trimming left V 2 bases short and J 5 bases short, with 12 bases between. Germline V gives CDR1 MGHRA, CDR2 YSYEKL. CDR3 in amino acids: CASSQLGQSNEKLFF. CDR3 DNA sequence: TGCGCCAGCAGCCAATTGGGGCAGTCAAATGAAAAACTGTTTTTT.

This clone was counted between two and nine times. The chain has TRBV9 and TRBJ2-3; D is unresolved. Germline lookup yields CDR1 SGDLS and CDR2 YYNGEE. The V gene lost 3 bases and the J gene lost 3 bases, with 11 bases spanning the gap. The CDR3 contains 14 residues. For the CDR3, the DNA is TGTGCCAGCAGCGAGAGACCTACGACAGATACGCAGTATTTT. Amino acids: CASSERPTTDTQYF.

The chain couples TRBV30 to TRBJ2-5; TRBD2 matches 7 bases. CDR3 length: 13 amino acids. Trimming removed 3 bases from V and 4 bases from J; junction bases left unmatched: 5. In germline, CDR1 is GTSNPN, CDR2 SVGIG (reference sequence). Here the CDR3 reads CAWRAGGGETQYF. In DNA, the CDR3 is TGTGCCTGGAGGGCAGGCGGGGGAGAGACCCAGTACTTC. Drawing the rest from reference TRBV30 and TRBJ2-5, the complete variable domain is SQTIHQWPATLVQPVGSPLSLECTVEGTSNPNLYWYRQAAGRGLQLLFYSVGIGQISSEVPQNLSASRPQDRQFILSSKKLLLSDSGFYLCAWRAGGGETQYFGPGTRLLVL.

This clone was seen once. The CDR3 reads CASSSIRGNTEAFF. The CDR3 bases are TGCGCCAGCAGCTCCATCCGGGGGAACACTGAAGCTTTCTTT. The V and J genes are TRBV5-1 and TRBJ1-1; D not resolved. Germline lookup yields CDR1 SGHRS and CDR2 YFSETQ. CDR3 length: 14 amino acids. V gave up 3 bases and J gave up 1 base, with 10 bases separating them.

CDR3 region: CASSLMGAGGTDTQYF. The CDR3 DNA reads TGTGCCAGCAGCTTAATGGGGGCGGGTGGCACAGATACGCAGTATTTT. The rearrangement uses TRBV11-2 and TRBJ2-3; a possible D gene is TRBD1 (6 bases). Germline CDR1 is SGHAT and CDR2 is FQNNGV. This CDR3 contains 16 residues. Trimming removed 2 bases at V and 1 base at J, with 13 bases between.

This chain uses TRBV6-6 with TRBJ1-2, with D tentatively TRBD1 (5 bases). This CDR3 is built from 15 residues. V shed 6 bases and J shed 2 bases, with 16 bases lying between them. Germline CDR1 MNHNY, CDR2 SVGAGI (reference sequence). CDR3 DNA sequence: TGTGCCAGCAGCCCTGCCGGGGCCTCCAACTATGGCTACACCTTC. It is translated as CASSPAGASNYGYTF.